This TCR beta chain was recovered during a study of a mutant IDH1 vaccine in newly diagnosed glioma. Study results and caveats: Changes in top peripheral clonotypes did not appear linked to pseudoprogression.

Sequencing was performed with immunoSEQ multiplex PCR; in TCRdb, only in-frame clones are kept and a portion is missing. The sample carries about 38,000 clones, roughly 76% recorded once. As to this clone: The antigen remains unidentified.

The time point here: week 23, last vaccination. Doses of 300 ug of mutant IDH1 20-mer peptide were given with topical imiquimod. The CDR3 length is 15 residues. Trimming took off 4 bases at V and 10 bases at J, with 20 bases between the two ends. Per germline, CDR1 SGHVS and CDR2 FNYEAQ. The sequences come from PBMCs, collected from a glioma patient whose treatment included an IDH1 peptide vaccine. The TCR sequence derives from a man aged 40-49 years with glioma. V is TRBV7-6 and J is TRBJ2-1; possible D gene TRBD1, 6 bases. The CDR3 is CASSSRQASMKEQFF. CDR3 sequence (DNA): TGTGCCAGCAGCTCCCGACAGGCCTCAATGAAAGAGCAGTTCTTC.